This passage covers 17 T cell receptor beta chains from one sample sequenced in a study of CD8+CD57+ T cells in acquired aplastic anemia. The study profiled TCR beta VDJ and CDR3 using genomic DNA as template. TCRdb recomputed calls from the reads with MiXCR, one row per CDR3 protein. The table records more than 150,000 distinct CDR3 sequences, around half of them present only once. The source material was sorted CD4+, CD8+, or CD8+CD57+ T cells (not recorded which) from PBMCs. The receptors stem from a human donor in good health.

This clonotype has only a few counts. The DNA of the CDR3 is TGCAGTGCCGCGCCACGGGAGCTAGCGGTCTACAATGAGCAGTTCTTC. It is translated as CSAAPRELAVYNEQFF. V usage is TRBV20-1 and J usage is TRBJ2-1, with 7 bases identical to TRBD2. J gave up 3 bases and V 6 bases, and 14 bases lay outside the gene matches. Germline V gene sequence: CDR1 DFQATT, CDR2 SNEGSKA (reference sequence). This CDR3 spans 16 amino acids.

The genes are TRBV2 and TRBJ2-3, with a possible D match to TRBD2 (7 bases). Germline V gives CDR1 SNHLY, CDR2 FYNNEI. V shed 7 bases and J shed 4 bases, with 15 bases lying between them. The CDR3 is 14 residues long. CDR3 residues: CASKAGAPPDTQYF. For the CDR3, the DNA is TGTGCCAGCAAGGCGGGGGCTCCGCCAGATACGCAGTATTTT. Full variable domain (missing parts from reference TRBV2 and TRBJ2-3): EPEVTQTPSHQVTQMGQEVILRCVPISNHLYFYWYRQILGQKVEFLVSFYNNEISEKSEIFDDQFSVERPDGSNFTLKIRSTKLEDSAMYFCASKAGAPPDTQYFGPGTRLTVL.

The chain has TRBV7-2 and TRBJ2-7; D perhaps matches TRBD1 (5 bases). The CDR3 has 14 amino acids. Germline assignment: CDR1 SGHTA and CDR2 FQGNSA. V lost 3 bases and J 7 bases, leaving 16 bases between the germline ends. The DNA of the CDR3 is TGTGCCAGCAGCTTTGGACACCCCGTGGGGGAGCAGTACTTC. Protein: CASSFGHPVGEQYF. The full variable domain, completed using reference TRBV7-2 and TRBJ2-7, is GAGVSQSPSNKVTEKGKDVELRCDPISGHTALYWYRQSLGQGLEFLIYFQGNSAPDKSGLPSDRFSAERTGGSVSTLTIQRTQQEDSAVYLCASSFGHPVGEQYFGPGTRLTVT.

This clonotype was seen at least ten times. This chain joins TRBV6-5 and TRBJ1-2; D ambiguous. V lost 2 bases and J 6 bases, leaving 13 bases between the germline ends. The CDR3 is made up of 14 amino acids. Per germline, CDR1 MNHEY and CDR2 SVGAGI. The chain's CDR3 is CASSYGSFGDGYTF. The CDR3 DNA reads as TGTGCCAGCAGTTACGGAAGCTTTGGGGATGGCTACACCTTC.

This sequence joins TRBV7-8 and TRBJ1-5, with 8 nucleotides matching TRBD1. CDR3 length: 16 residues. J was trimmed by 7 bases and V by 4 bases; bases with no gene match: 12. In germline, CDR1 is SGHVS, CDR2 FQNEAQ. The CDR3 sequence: CASSYQDRVIGQPQHF. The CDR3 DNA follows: TGTGCCAGCAGCTACCAGGACAGGGTTATTGGGCAGCCCCAGCATTTT. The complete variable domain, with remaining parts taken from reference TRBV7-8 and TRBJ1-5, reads GAGVSQSPRYKVAKRGQDVALRCDPISGHVSLFWYQQALGQGPEFLTYFQNEAQLDKSGLPSDRFFAERPEGSVSTLKIQRTQQEDSAVYLCASSYQDRVIGQPQHFGDGTRLSIL.

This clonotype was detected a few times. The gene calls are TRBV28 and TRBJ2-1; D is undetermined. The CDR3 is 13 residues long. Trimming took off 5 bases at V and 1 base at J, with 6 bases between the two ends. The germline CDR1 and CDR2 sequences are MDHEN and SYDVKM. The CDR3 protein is CASSPRSYNEQFF. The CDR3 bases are TGTGCCAGCAGTCCCCGGTCCTACAATGAGCAGTTCTTC.

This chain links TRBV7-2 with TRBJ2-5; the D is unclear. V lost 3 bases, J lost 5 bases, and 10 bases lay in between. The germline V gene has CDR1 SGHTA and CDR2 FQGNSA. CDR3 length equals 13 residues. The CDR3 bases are TGTGCCAGCAGCTTCCAATTTCTTGAGACCCAGTACTTC. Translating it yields CASSFQFLETQYF.

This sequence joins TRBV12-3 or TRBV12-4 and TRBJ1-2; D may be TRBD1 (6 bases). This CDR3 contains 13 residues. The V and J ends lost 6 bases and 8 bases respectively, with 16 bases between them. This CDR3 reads CASRTPGAKGYTF. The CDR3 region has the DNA TGTGCCAGCAGGACCCCAGGGGCTAAAGGCTACACCTTC.

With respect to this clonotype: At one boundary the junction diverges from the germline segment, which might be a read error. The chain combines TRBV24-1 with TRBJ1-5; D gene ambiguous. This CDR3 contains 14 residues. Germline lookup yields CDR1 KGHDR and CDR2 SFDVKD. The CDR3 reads CASSAGRVNQPQHF. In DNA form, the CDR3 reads TGTGCCTCCAGTGCGGGTCGGGTAAATCAGCCCCAGCATTTT.

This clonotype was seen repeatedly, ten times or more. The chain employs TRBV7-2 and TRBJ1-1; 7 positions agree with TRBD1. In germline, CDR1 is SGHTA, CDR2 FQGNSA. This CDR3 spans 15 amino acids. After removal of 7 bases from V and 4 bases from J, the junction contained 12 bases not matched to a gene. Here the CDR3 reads CASNRGQGVTTEAFF. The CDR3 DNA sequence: TGTGCCAGCAACCGCGGGCAGGGGGTTACCACTGAAGCTTTCTTT. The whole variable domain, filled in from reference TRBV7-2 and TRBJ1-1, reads GAGVSQSPSNKVTEKGKDVELRCDPISGHTALYWYRQSLGQGLEFLIYFQGNSAPDKSGLPSDRFSAERTGGSVSTLTIQRTQQEDSAVYLCASNRGQGVTTEAFFGQGTRLTVV.

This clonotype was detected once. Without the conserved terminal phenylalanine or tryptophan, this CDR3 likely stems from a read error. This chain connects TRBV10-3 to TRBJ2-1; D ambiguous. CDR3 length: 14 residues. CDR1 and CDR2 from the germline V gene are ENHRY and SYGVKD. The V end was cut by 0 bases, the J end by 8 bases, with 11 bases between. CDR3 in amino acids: CAISESAANYEQFL. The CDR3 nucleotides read TGTGCCATCAGTGAGTCGGCGGCTAACTATGAGCAGTTCTTG.

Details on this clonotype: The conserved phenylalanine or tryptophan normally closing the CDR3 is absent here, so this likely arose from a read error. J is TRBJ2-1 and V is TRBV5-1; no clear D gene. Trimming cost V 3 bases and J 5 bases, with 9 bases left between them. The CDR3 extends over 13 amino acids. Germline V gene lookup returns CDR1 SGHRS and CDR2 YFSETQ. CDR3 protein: CASSWITNNEQFY. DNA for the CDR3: TGCGCCAGCAGCTGGATTACTAACAATGAGCAGTTCTAC.

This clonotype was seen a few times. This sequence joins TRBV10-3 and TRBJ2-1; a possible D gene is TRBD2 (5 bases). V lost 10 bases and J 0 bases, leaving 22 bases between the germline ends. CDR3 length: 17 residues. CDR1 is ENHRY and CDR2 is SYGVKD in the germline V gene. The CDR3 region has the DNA TGTGCCAGCAGCGGAGGTGAACGGGCGGGCTCCTACAATGAGCAGTTCTTC. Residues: CASSGGERAGSYNEQFF.

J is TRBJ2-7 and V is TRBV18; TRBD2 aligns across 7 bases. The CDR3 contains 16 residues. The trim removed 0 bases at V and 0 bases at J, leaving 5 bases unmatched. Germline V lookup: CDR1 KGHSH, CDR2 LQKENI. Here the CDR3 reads CASSPPAGVRSYEQYF. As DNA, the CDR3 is TGTGCCAGCTCACCACCCGCGGGAGTGCGCTCCTACGAGCAGTACTTC.

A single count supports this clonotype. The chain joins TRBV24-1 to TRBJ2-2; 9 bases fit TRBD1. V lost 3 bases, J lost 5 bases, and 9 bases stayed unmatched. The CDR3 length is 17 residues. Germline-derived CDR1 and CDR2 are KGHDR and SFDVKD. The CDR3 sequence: CATSDNMDRGLTGELFF. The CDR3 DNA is TGTGCCACCAGTGATAACATGGACAGGGGTTTGACCGGGGAGCTGTTTTTT.

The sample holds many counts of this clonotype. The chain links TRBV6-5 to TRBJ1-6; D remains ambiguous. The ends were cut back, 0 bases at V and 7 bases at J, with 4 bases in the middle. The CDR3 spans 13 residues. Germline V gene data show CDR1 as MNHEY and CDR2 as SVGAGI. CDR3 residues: CASSYSENSPLHF. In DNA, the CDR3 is TGTGCCAGCAGTTACTCAGAGAATTCACCCCTCCACTTT.

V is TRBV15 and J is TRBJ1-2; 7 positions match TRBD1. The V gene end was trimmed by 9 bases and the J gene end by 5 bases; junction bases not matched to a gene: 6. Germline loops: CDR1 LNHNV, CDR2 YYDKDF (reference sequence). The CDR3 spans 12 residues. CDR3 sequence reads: CATQGVGYGYTF. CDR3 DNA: TGTGCCACGCAGGGGGTAGGGTATGGCTACACCTTC.